Many counts were recorded for the clone carrying this TCR beta chain. The antigen is undetermined. From the RACE reads, TCRdb called clonotypes with MiXCR, one entry per CDR3 protein. Among under 120,000 distinct CDR3 sequences, 9.5% to 12% were seen once, and the ten largest hold around 3.6%. Time point specified: patch test 1, 2 weeks after DPC sensitization. As to treatment: therapeutic diphenylcyclopropenone sensitization with weekly scalp DPC. This specimen belongs to a study of human T cells and chemical hapten exposure. Across the study: Weekly scalp doses of diphenylcyclopropenone were given to patients during the approximately 26-week study. Patients, a majority of them female, were diagnosed with alopecia areata, totalis or universalis. Overall study findings and caveats: DPC sensitization did not alter TCRs above 1 in 1000 frequency. Alopecia in the donors means their immune response may deviate from healthy people's.

Trimming took 5 bases from V and 4 from J, leaving 20 bases between them. Germline CDR1 and CDR2: DFQATT and SNEGSKA (reference sequence). The CDR3 consists of 16 residues. J is TRBJ2-2 and V is TRBV20-1, with D tentatively TRBD1 (6 bases). This receptor was taken from a woman aged 40-49 years with alopecia areata. Some clones in this sample may be carry-over from other donors' samples. The material sequenced was whole blood, taken in connection with sensitization to the hapten diphenylcyclopropenone (DPC). Here the CDR3 reads CSAGRVAGASTGELFF. In nucleotides, the CDR3 is TGCAGTGCTGGCCGGGTCGCAGGGGCGAGCACCGGGGAGCTGTTTTTT.